The T cell receptor (beta chain) under discussion was sequenced for a study of cytomegalovirus exposure and HLA in healthy donors. Regarding the study as a whole: There were several of the most significant clusters that appeared linked to common viral pathogens in a later analysis. Exclusion applied to some V segments, including TRBV6-2 and TRBV6-3, as they were indistinguishable. In an earlier analysis, most TCR beta V segments were productive about 87% or about 30% of the time.

The CDR3 totals 16 residues. Germline V CDR1 and CDR2: SGHVS, FNYEAQ. Trimming removed 5 bases from V and 0 bases from J, with 14 bases in between. Points on this clone: What it binds is unknown.

Vbeta (60) and Jbeta (13) primers were used in the PCR. The protocol was immunoSEQ multiplex PCR, while the TCRdb copy is restricted to in-frame clones and leaves out a portion. The table includes about 150,000 clones, roughly 80% detected once. The sample comprised PBMCs. The receptor's source is a woman aged 40 to 49 in good health and CMV-seropositive. The chain carries TRBV7-6 and TRBJ2-1; D ambiguous. CDR3 in amino acids: CASSPGVLGSYNEQFF. The CDR3, as DNA: TGTGCCAGCAGCCCCGGTGTGCTCGGCTCCTACAATGAGCAGTTCTTC.